This passage covers 11 T cell receptor delta chains from one sample sequenced in a study of Vδ1+ human thymocytes. Study-level findings and limits: Thymic TRG and TRD repertoires appeared highly polyclonal.

These TCRs are of unknown antigen specificity. RNA was extracted from the cells and then reverse transcribed. CDR3 amplicons came from multiplex PCR with pooled V-gene forward and constant-region reverse primers. TCRdb re-called clones from the multiplex PCR reads via CATT. The sample has about 25,000 delta-chain clones, more than 6% seen once. Sequencing used Vdelta1+ gamma-delta thymocytes from the thymus. Noted subset: FACS-sorted CD3+ TCRalphabeta- TCRVdelta1+ TCRVdelta2- thymocytes. These receptors were taken from a girl under three years old who had congenital heart surgery.

The V gene is TRDV1, the J gene TRDJ1, with TRDD3 matching over 9 bases. The J segment lost 0 bases and the V segment lost 1 base, leaving 9 bases of the junction unmatched. From germline, CDR1 is TSWWSYY and CDR2 QGS. This CDR3 has 18 residues. The CDR3 DNA is TGTGCTCTTGGGGAACCCCCTGGGGGATCGGCCTACACCGATAAACTCATCTTT. Its protein product is CALGEPPGGSAYTDKLIF.

This clone was seen more than once but under ten times. A read error may produce the germline difference seen at one junction end. Other DNA variants within this sample encode the same CDR3. The J gene is TRDJ1, the V gene TRDV2; TRDD2 is a possible D gene (6 bases). The CDR3 sequence is 16 residues long. From germline, CDR1 is GEAIGNYY and CDR2 EKD. The CDR3 coding sequence is TGTGCCTGTGGCCTTCCGTCCTACCCTGCCACCGATAAACTTATCTTT. It specifies CACGLPSYPATDKLIF.

In its sample, this clone was seen a few times. The rearrangement joins TRDV1 to TRDJ1; D call uncertain. Germline V gives CDR1 TSWWSYY, CDR2 QGS. V lost 1 base to trimming and J lost 0 bases, with 27 bases between them. The CDR3 is 21 residues long. Written as DNA, the CDR3 is TGTGCTCTTGGGGAACCGGTCGGTCGTGCCGATTTCCGAGCGTACACCGATAAACTCATCTTT. This encodes CALGEPVGRADFRAYTDKLIF.

As regards this clone: Relative to the germline gene, one junction end is altered; a read error may explain this. The V gene is TRDV1, the J gene TRDJ1; the D is unclear. Germline V gives CDR1 TSWWSYY, CDR2 QGS. The length of the CDR3 is 14 residues. CDR3 residues: CALEELRDTDKLIF. The CDR3 DNA follows: TGTGCTCTTGAGGAACTTCGCGATACCGATAAACTCATCTTT.

The chain recombines TRDV1 with TRDJ1; TRDD3 agrees at 8 bases. There are 18 residues in the CDR3. The V gene end was trimmed by 3 bases and the J gene end by 0 bases; junction bases not matched to a gene: 12. Germline V gene data show CDR1 as TSWWSYY and CDR2 as QGS. CDR3 loop: CALGDRGLGDPYTDKLIF. The CDR3 nucleotides are TGTGCTCTTGGGGACCGGGGGCTGGGGGACCCGTACACCGATAAACTCATCTTT.

The chain uses TRDV1 and TRDJ1; D is perhaps TRDD3 (6 bases). Trimming took off 3 bases at V and 0 bases at J, with 17 bases between the two ends. Germline-derived CDR1 and CDR2 are TSWWSYY and QGS. The CDR3 extends over 17 amino acids. In DNA form, the CDR3 reads TGTGCTCTTGGGGATTTACGTGGGGGCCCTTACACCGATAAACTCATCTTT. Encoded protein: CALGDLRGGPYTDKLIF.

This clone turned up a few times. This chain connects TRDV1 to TRDJ1, with 7 bases that match TRDD3. CDR1 is TSWWSYY and CDR2 is QGS in the germline V gene. Unmatched junction bases numbered 21, after V lost 0 bases and J lost 5 bases. This CDR3 is 20 amino acids long. CDR3: CALGELGIGAFLGEEDKLIF. In nucleotides, the CDR3 is TGTGCTCTTGGGGAACTAGGAATTGGTGCATTCTTGGGGGAGGAAGATAAACTCATCTTT.

A few counts support this clone. The chain uses TRDV1 and TRDJ1; no reliable D call. This CDR3 is 13 amino acids long. CDR1 is TSWWSYY and CDR2 is QGS in the germline V gene. DNA of the CDR3: TGTGCCCTGCGAGACCCCGCAGACCTTAAACTCATCTTT. Translation: CALRDPADLKLIF.

This clone was picked up a small number of times. The chain combines TRDV1 with TRDJ1; the match to TRDD3 covers 8 bases. The V gene end was trimmed by 1 base and the J gene end by 2 bases; junction bases not matched to a gene: 15. CDR3 length: 19 amino acids. Germline V CDR1 and CDR2: TSWWSYY, QGS. The CDR3: CALGEPRFLRLGETDKLIF. The CDR3 bases are TGTGCTCTTGGGGAACCCCGGTTCCTAAGGCTGGGGGAGACCGATAAACTCATCTTT.

Comments on this clone: The sample has other DNA sequences that encode this CDR3 too. The rearrangement links TRDV1 to TRDJ1; 8 positions agree with TRDD3. The CDR3 is 18 amino acids. V lost 2 bases and J lost 3; bases outside the gene matches: 14. Germline-derived CDR1 and CDR2 are TSWWSYY and QGS. The CDR3 DNA follows: TGTGCTCTTGGGGAAGGAACCCAGCCGGGGGATAGGGCCGATAAACTCATCTTT. Residues: CALGEGTQPGDRADKLIF.

As for this clone: The junction and the germline gene differ at one end; a read error may be behind it. This sequence joins TRDV1 and TRDJ1; D may be TRDD3 (5 bases). Germline V gene sequence: CDR1 TSWWSYY, CDR2 QGS. This CDR3 has 21 amino acids. The CDR3 region is CALGELTTYLGFSDYTDKLIF. DNA for the CDR3: TGTGCTCTCGGGGAACTGACTACGTACCTGGGATTCAGTGACTACACCGATAAACTCATCTTT.